The sequence of this TCR beta chain was determined in a study of blood T cell repertoires in COVID-19. Categorization into cohorts depended on clinical history that participants reported. The germline V and J ends were trimmed by 4 bases and 4 bases, with 6 bases remaining between them. The CDR3 length is 12 residues. Germline CDR1 reads MNHEY; CDR2 reads SVGEGT. The assay was immunoSEQ multiplex PCR, and TCRdb's table has in-frame clones only and misses some. This table has more than 110,000 clones, approximately 81% appearing once. The V call is TRBV6-2 or TRBV6-3, the J call TRBJ2-3; D is ambiguous. Sequenced material: PBMCs or T cells enriched from blood (not recorded which). This sequence was found in a man in his forties with acute COVID-19. This chain's CDR3 is CASSSFADTQYF. The CDR3, as DNA: TGTGCCAGCAGTTCTTTCGCAGATACGCAGTATTTT.